The 30 T cell receptor beta chains below were found in one sample sequenced in a study of human CD8 memory T cell subsets. Generation of TCR beta libraries used UMI-labeled 5' RACE. With the 5' RACE reads reprocessed, TCRdb shows one record per CDR3 protein and no DNA. The sample includes some 10,000 distinct CDR3 sequences. Sequenced material: CD8+ T cells from PBMCs. The receptors here all came from a human donor in good health.

The rearrangement links TRBV11-2 to TRBJ1-2; the D call from TCRdb, TRBD1, cannot be confirmed without DNA. The V gene's germline CDR1 is SGHAT and CDR2 FQNNGV. CDR3 size: 15 residues. This chain's CDR3 is CASSAGTGPSYGYTF.

V is TRBV7-6 and J is TRBJ2-1; TCRdb lists TRBD1, though no DNA is available to test this call. This CDR3 is built from 16 residues. Germline V lookup: CDR1 SGHVS, CDR2 FNYEAQ. This chain's CDR3 is CASSFRISGAPMWQFF.

CDR3 residues: CASSLGGPIAKPIYNEQFF. The rearrangement uses TRBV12-3 or TRBV12-4 and TRBJ2-1. There are 19 residues in the CDR3.

This sequence joins TRBV12-5 and TRBJ2-2. Germline V gives CDR1 LGHNT, CDR2 FRNRAP. This CDR3 region has 11 residues. The CDR3 sequence: CASGFGGELFF.

The chain employs TRBV1 and TRBJ1-5; the D call of TRBD1 rests on TCRdb alone, since no DNA is present to check it. TRBV1 is reported as a pseudogene. CDR3 length: 16 amino acids. The chain's CDR3 is CTSSQDTGQGNQPQHF.

This chain links TRBV4-1 with TRBJ2-3; lacking DNA, the TRBD1 call made by TCRdb goes unchecked. Germline V gene lookup returns CDR1 MGHRA and CDR2 YSYEKL. CDR3 size: 16 residues. CDR3 sequence: CASSQDTGAGADTQYF.

The rearrangement uses TRBV12-3 or TRBV12-4 and TRBJ2-3; TCRdb gives TRBD2 as the D gene, but with no DNA this cannot be confirmed. The CDR3 length is 12 residues. The CDR3 spells CASSPPTDTQYF.

The chain has TRBV11-2 and TRBJ1-4. Germline V gives CDR1 SGHAT, CDR2 FQNNGV. This CDR3 is built from 12 residues. CDR3 protein: CASSLHQGKLFF.

The V and J genes are TRBV4-1 and TRBJ1-2. This CDR3 has 14 residues. Germline V gene data show CDR1 as MGHRA and CDR2 as YSYEKL. The CDR3: CASSQEGSSYGYTF.

J is TRBJ2-5 and V is TRBV9; TCRdb selects TRBD1, and the lack of DNA leaves this call unchecked. The CDR3 sequence is 15 residues long. Germline CDR1 and CDR2: SGDLS and YYNGEE. CDR3 sequence: CASSPRTGLQETQYF.

The chain employs TRBV19 and TRBJ1-1; TCRdb outputs TRBD1, but without DNA this stays unchecked. The CDR3 has 13 residues. Germline V lookup: CDR1 LNHDA, CDR2 SQIVND (reference sequence). This CDR3 is CASSPGTGSEAFF.

The V gene is TRBV19, the J gene TRBJ2-5; TCRdb designates TRBD1, a call that cannot be tested without DNA. CDR1 is LNHDA, CDR2 SQIVND, per germline (reference sequence). The CDR3 loop spans 15 amino acids. The CDR3 spells CASSMRGAYEETQYF.

This chain connects TRBV11-1 to TRBJ1-4. The CDR3 runs 15 residues. Germline V gives CDR1 SGHAT, CDR2 FQDESV (reference sequence). The CDR3 spells CASSLYGEMNEKLFF.

V is TRBV11-2 and J is TRBJ2-1; the D call from TCRdb, TRBD2, cannot be confirmed without DNA. The CDR3 totals 15 residues. Germline values: CDR1 SGHAT, CDR2 FQNNGV. CDR3 residues: CASSHGLAGDNEQFF.

The chain links TRBV14 to TRBJ2-7; TCRdb designates TRBD2, a call that cannot be tested without DNA. CDR1 and CDR2 from the germline V gene are SGHDN and FVKESK. This CDR3 is 14 amino acids long. This CDR3 is CASGTGLRGHEQYF. Together with reference TRBV14 and TRBJ2-7, the CDR3 gives the full variable domain: EAGVTQFPSHSVIEKGQTVTLRCDPISGHDNLYWYRRVMGKEIKFLLHFVKESKQDESGMPNNRFLAERTGGTYSTLKVQPAELEDSGVYFCASGTGLRGHEQYFGPGTRLTVT.

This rearrangement joins TRBV5-6 to TRBJ2-2; the D gene TCRdb calls, TRBD1, cannot be checked with no DNA. This CDR3 is built from 17 residues. Germline CDR1 is SGHDT and CDR2 is YYEEEE. The CDR3 is CASSLNSGVPNTGELFF.

The V and J genes are TRBV12-2 and TRBJ1-1. TRBV12-2 is a known pseudogene. The CDR3 consists of 14 residues. The CDR3 region is CASRSLFWVTEAFF.

The V call is TRBV2, the J call TRBJ2-5; the TCRdb D gene call, TRBD2, has no DNA to confirm it. Germline V lookup: CDR1 SNHLY, CDR2 FYNNEI. The CDR3 length is 14 residues. This chain's CDR3 is CASRGLAGRETQYF. Supplemented by reference TRBV2 and TRBJ2-5, the full variable domain reads EPEVTQTPSHQVTQMGQEVILRCVPISNHLYFYWYRQILGQKVEFLVSFYNNEISEKSEIFDDQFSVERPDGSNFTLKIRSTKLEDSAMYFCASRGLAGRETQYFGPGTRLLVL.

The J gene is TRBJ2-7, the V gene TRBV5-1; TCRdb selects TRBD1, and the lack of DNA leaves this call unchecked. CDR3 size: 15 residues. From germline, CDR1 is SGHRS and CDR2 YFSETQ. The CDR3: CASSPGTGGAYEQYF.

Considering frequency, this clonotype is hyperexpanded. The chain employs TRBV29-1 and TRBJ1-1; TCRdb's assignment of TRBD1 cannot be checked, as there is no DNA. Germline CDR1 and CDR2: SQVTM and ANQGSEA. The CDR3 totals 13 residues. The chain's CDR3 is CSVDGGGVTEAFF.

The genes are TRBV28 and TRBJ1-5. Per the germline V gene, CDR1 is MDHEN and CDR2 is SYDVKM. This CDR3 is built from 15 residues. CDR3: CASRETLYSNQPQHF.

This sequence joins TRBV2 and TRBJ2-4; as DNA is missing, the TRBD2 call by TCRdb cannot be tested. The CDR3 is 14 amino acids. Germline V gene sequence: CDR1 SNHLY, CDR2 FYNNEI. CDR3 in amino acids: CASGLAGSKNIQYF.

CDR3 in amino acids: CASSLKPGVRGTGELFF. The chain employs TRBV5-5 and TRBJ2-2; the TCRdb D gene call, TRBD1, has no DNA to confirm it. CDR1 and CDR2 from the germline V gene are SGHKS and YYEKEE (reference sequence). The CDR3 extends over 17 amino acids.

The J gene is TRBJ1-2, the V gene TRBV5-5; as DNA is missing, the TRBD1 call by TCRdb cannot be tested. The CDR3 is made up of 14 amino acids. Germline V CDR1 and CDR2: SGHKS, YYEKEE (reference sequence). The CDR3 protein is CASSLGLGGRGYTF.

The chain joins TRBV2 to TRBJ2-7; TCRdb's D call of TRBD1 is untestable without DNA. This CDR3 spans 11 amino acids. Germline V CDR1 and CDR2: SNHLY, FYNNEI. The CDR3: CATSGGEEQYF.

The chain employs TRBV6-2 or TRBV6-3 and TRBJ2-7. This CDR3 is built from 13 residues. Germline loops: CDR1 MNHEY, CDR2 SVGEGT. The CDR3 reads CASTARRSYEQYF.

This clonotype shows up as medium-sized by frequency. The V and J genes are TRBV20-1 and TRBJ1-1. This CDR3 region has 16 residues. Germline V lookup: CDR1 DFQATT, CDR2 SNEGSKA (reference sequence). The CDR3 reads CSAPWVGLRMNTEAFF.

The chain has TRBV28 and TRBJ2-1; absent DNA, TCRdb's TRBD2 call cannot be checked. CDR1 is MDHEN and CDR2 is SYDVKM in the germline V gene. This CDR3 comprises 15 residues. Here the CDR3 reads CASSLLQREGLEQFF.

The CDR3 is CASRGWMTSGSYEQYF. This chain links TRBV11-2 with TRBJ2-7; absent DNA, TCRdb's TRBD2 call cannot be checked. Germline assignment: CDR1 SGHAT and CDR2 FQNNGV. CDR3 length: 16 residues.

The chain joins TRBV28 to TRBJ2-7. Germline V gives CDR1 MDHEN, CDR2 SYDVKM. The length of the CDR3 is 14 residues. The CDR3 here is CASSFGSGNYEQYF.